A selection of T cell receptor beta chains follows, all from one sample in a study of liver allograft versus peripheral blood T cells. TCRdb itself ran the reads through MiXCR, one entry per CDR3 protein. The sample lists over 9,000 distinct CDR3 sequences, under 20% occurring once. The origin of the receptors is a human patient who had a liver transplant. Some T cells may possibly be graft donor cells. Each CDR3 is given with its conserved first and last residue. D genes are given only for firm matches. Clone size appears in some rows only: once, few, many, or a class for an expanded clone.

d_gene	j_gene	abundance	v_gene	CDR3nt	CDR3aa
TRBD1	TRBJ2-1	once	TRBV30	TGTGCCTGGAGTTCGGGACAGGGCTTCTACAATGAGCAGTTCTTC	CAWSSGQGFYNEQFF
NA	TRBJ2-7	medium-sized	TRBV18	TGTGCCAGCTCACCGCCTCAGGGGGGGAAGGCTAACGAGCAGTACTTC	CASSPPQGGKANEQYF
TRBD1	TRBJ2-1	many	TRBV6-5	TGTGCCAGCAGTTACGCAACCGGGACAGGGGGCCATGAGCAGTTCTTC	CASSYATGTGGHEQFF
NA	TRBJ1-4	medium-sized	TRBV7-9	TGTGCCAGCAGCGCTAGGGGTAATGAAAAACTGTTTTTT	CASSARGNEKLFF
NA	TRBJ2-7	NA	TRBV28	TGTGCCAGCAGTCCGCGACAGGTCTACGAGCAGTACTTC	CASSPRQVYEQYF
NA	TRBJ1-2	large	TRBV29-1	TGCAGCGTTTACTATGCTAACTATGGCTACACCTTC	CSVYYANYGYTF
NA	TRBJ2-1	NA	TRBV12-3/TRBV12-4	TGTGCCAGCAGTTTAGGGGGCAGCTCCTACAATGAGCAGTTCTTC	CASSLGGSSYNEQFF
NA	TRBJ1-5	many	TRBV18	TGTGCCAGCTCACCAGGACCTGGCGATCAGCCCCAGCATTTT	CASSPGPGDQPQHF
NA	TRBJ1-1	NA	TRBV5-5	TGTGCCAGCAGCAGCGGACGGGCGAACACTGAAGCTTTCTTT	CASSSGRANTEAFF
NA	TRBJ1-5	medium-sized	TRBV6-2/TRBV6-3	TGTGCCAGCAGCCTGAACAGGGCTCAGCCCCAGCATTTT	CASSLNRAQPQHF
NA	TRBJ1-2	few	TRBV6-5	TGTGCCAGCAGAGCCAGCCTCTCCGGGCATGGCTACACCTTC	CASRASLSGHGYTF
NA	TRBJ2-7	few	TRBV5-4	TGTGCCAGCAGCCGGACAGCCTCCTACGAGCAGTACTTC	CASSRTASYEQYF
NA	TRBJ1-1	few	TRBV12-3/TRBV12-4	TGTGCCAGCAGTTTAACGGGTAGAACTGAAGCTTTCTTT	CASSLTGRTEAFF
TRBD1	TRBJ1-6	many	TRBV7-2	TGTGCCAGCAGCTTGATGGGACAGAGCAATTCACCCCTCCACTTT	CASSLMGQSNSPLHF
NA	TRBJ1-3	medium-sized	TRBV15	TGTGCCACCGCGTTACAGGCACGAGGAAACACCATATATTTT	CATALQARGNTIYF
NA	TRBJ2-2	medium-sized	TRBV6-6	TGTGCCAGCAGCGGGGGCAGAATCGGGGAGCTGTTTTTT	CASSGGRIGELFF
NA	TRBJ1-6	few	TRBV5-6	TGTGCCAGCAGCGGGGGGGGCGCCTATAATTCACCCCTCCACTTT	CASSGGGAYNSPLHF
TRBD1	TRBJ2-2	many	TRBV5-6	TGTGCCAGCAGCTTGGAGGCGTTTTGGGGACAGGGGAGAACCGGGGAGCTGTTTTTT	CASSLEAFWGQGRTGELFF